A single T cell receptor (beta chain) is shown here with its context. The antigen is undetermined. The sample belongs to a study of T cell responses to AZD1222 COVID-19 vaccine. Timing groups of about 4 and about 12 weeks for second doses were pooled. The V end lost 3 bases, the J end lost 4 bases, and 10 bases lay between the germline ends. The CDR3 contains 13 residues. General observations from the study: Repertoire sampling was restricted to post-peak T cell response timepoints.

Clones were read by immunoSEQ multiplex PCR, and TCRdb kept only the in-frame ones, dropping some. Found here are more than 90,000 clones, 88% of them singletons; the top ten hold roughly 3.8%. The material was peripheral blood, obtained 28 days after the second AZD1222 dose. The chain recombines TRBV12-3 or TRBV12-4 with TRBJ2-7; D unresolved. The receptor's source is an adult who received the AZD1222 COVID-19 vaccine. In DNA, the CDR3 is TGTGCCAGCAGTTTTAACTTTATTTACGAGCAGTACTTC. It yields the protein CASSFNFIYEQYF.